This T cell receptor (beta chain) was captured in a study of blood T cell repertoires in COVID-19. On the study more broadly: Sites across the United States, Italy and Spain contributed samples from acute and convalescent COVID-19.

Measured with immunoSEQ multiplex PCR; TCRdb has only the in-frame clones, and not every one. Of roughly 280,000 clones listed, around 90% are singletons. J gave up 4 bases and V 4 bases, and 24 bases lay outside the gene matches. Germline V gives CDR1 LNHDA, CDR2 SQIVND (reference sequence). The CDR3 runs 22 residues. V gene TRBV19 combines with J gene TRBJ2-3; 12 nucleotides line up with TRBD2. This receptor was obtained from a woman aged 25-40 years with acute COVID-19. Sequenced sample: PBMCs or T cells enriched from blood (not recorded which). CDR3 in DNA: TGTGCCAGTAGTACCCCCGGGACAGACCATTTACTAGCGGGAGGCTACGCAGATACGCAGTATTTT. Translated, it gives CASSTPGTDHLLAGGYADTQYF.